The 30 T cell receptor beta chains below were found in one sample sequenced in a study of beta chain features in type 1 diabetes. Study outcomes and limitations: Moderate but significant shortening of TCRB CDR3s was recorded in all four CD4+ subsets from Type 1 diabetes patients.

Since all of the isolated RNA was reverse transcribed, expressed TCRB transcripts were what got sequenced. The table came from immunoSEQ multiplex PCR; TCRdb's copy has only in-frame clones and leaves some out. Among 600,000 or so clones listed, roughly 12% were seen once. These TCRs are of unknown antigen specificity. Sample: naive CD4+ T cells from blood. These receptors originate from a man aged 25-45 years with type 1 diabetes.

This rearrangement joins TRBV28 to TRBJ2-3; no reliable D call. This CDR3 has 13 residues. V was trimmed by 7 bases and J by 2 bases, leaving 10 bases between them. Germline V gives CDR1 MDHEN, CDR2 SYDVKM. CDR3 region: CASTVGYTDTQYF. CDR3 sequence (DNA): TGTGCCAGCACAGTGGGGTACACAGATACGCAGTATTTT. Using reference TRBV28 and TRBJ2-3 for the parts outside the CDR3, the full variable domain is DVKVTQSSRYLVKRTGEKVFLECVQDMDHENMFWYRQDPGLGLRLIYFSYDVKMKEKGDIPEGYSVSREKKERFSLILESASTNQTSMYLCASTVGYTDTQYFGPGTRLTVL.

This chain joins TRBV9 and TRBJ1-2, with a weak D call TRBD1 (5 bases). Germline-derived CDR1 and CDR2 are SGDLS and YYNGEE. Trimming left V 0 bases short and J 1 base short, with 13 bases between. This CDR3 spans 16 amino acids. The CDR3 loop reads CASSVDAGTDNYGYTF. CDR3 in DNA: TGTGCCAGCAGCGTAGACGCGGGGACGGATAACTATGGCTACACCTTC.

This clone was recorded a few times. J is TRBJ1-2 and V is TRBV2; D call uncertain. The CDR3 extends over 10 amino acids. Germline CDR1 SNHLY, CDR2 FYNNEI. V lost 8 bases to trimming and J lost 4 bases, with 5 bases between them. The DNA for the CDR3 is TGTGCCAGCCAAAGCTATGGCTACACCTTC. Encoded protein: CASQSYGYTF.

As regards this clone: Other DNA sequences in the same sample also yield this CDR3. This chain links TRBV28 with TRBJ1-2; D unresolved. Germline loops: CDR1 MDHEN, CDR2 SYDVKM. Trimming took off 2 bases at V and 2 bases at J, with 6 bases between the two ends. The CDR3 spans 13 residues. CDR3 region: CASSLEGNYGYTF. The CDR3 nucleotides read TGTGCCAGCAGTTTAGAGGGAAACTATGGCTACACCTTC.

The chain combines TRBV6-5 with TRBJ2-7; tentative D call: TRBD1 (5 bases). The CDR3 has 15 amino acids. Germline V gives CDR1 MNHEY, CDR2 SVGAGI. Trimming removed 4 bases from V and 3 bases from J, with 16 bases in between. This chain's CDR3 is CASSSRTTHVYEQYF. The CDR3 bases are TGTGCCAGCAGTTCCCGGACAACGCACGTCTACGAGCAGTACTTC.

As for this clone: This CDR3 is also generated by other DNA sequences in the sample. This chain links TRBV7-2 with TRBJ2-5, with TRBD2 identical over 12 bases. Germline V gene data show CDR1 as SGHTA and CDR2 as FQGNSA. CDR3 length equals 15 residues. The ends lost 4 bases at V and 2 bases at J; junction bases unmatched: 2. The CDR3 sequence: CASSSGLAGQETQYF. CDR3 in DNA: TGTGCCAGCAGCTCTGGACTAGCGGGGCAAGAGACCCAGTACTTC. The variable domain in full, completed from reference TRBV7-2 and TRBJ2-5, reads GAGVSQSPSNKVTEKGKDVELRCDPISGHTALYWYRQSLGQGLEFLIYFQGNSAPDKSGLPSDRFSAERTGGSVSTLTIQRTQQEDSAVYLCASSSGLAGQETQYFGPGTRLLVL.

In DNA form, the CDR3 reads TGCGCCAGCGCAGTCGGGACGGGCTATGGCTACACCTTC. This codes for CASAVGTGYGYTF. This chain joins TRBV5-1 and TRBJ1-2, with D tentatively TRBD1 (5 bases). This CDR3 contains 13 residues. V was clipped by 7 bases and J by 4 bases, with 14 bases between them. The germline CDR1 and CDR2 sequences are SGHRS and YFSETQ.

This clone was observed a few times. The chain links TRBV6-5 to TRBJ2-7; D remains unclear. The CDR3 extends over 13 amino acids. V lost 6 bases, J lost 5 bases, and 14 bases lay in between. Per the germline V gene, CDR1 is MNHEY and CDR2 is SVGAGI. CDR3 sequence (DNA): TGTGCCAGCAGCGCACGGAATCGGGACGAGCAGTACTTC. This gives the protein CASSARNRDEQYF.

The chain combines TRBV6-1 with TRBJ2-7; no reliable D call. The CDR3 contains 14 residues. The V end lost 0 bases, the J end lost 4 bases, and 10 bases lay between the germline ends. Looked up from germline, CDR1 is MNHNS and CDR2 is SASEGT. The CDR3 reads CASSEAELLYEQYF. The DNA for the CDR3 is TGTGCCAGCAGTGAAGCGGAACTGCTGTACGAGCAGTACTTC.

This clone was observed at least ten times. The chain uses TRBV10-3 and TRBJ1-1; D remains ambiguous. Germline CDR1 is ENHRY and CDR2 is SYGVKD. V lost 0 bases, J lost 3 bases, and 11 bases lay in between. This CDR3 has 15 residues. This CDR3 reads CAISESIGGYTEAFF. For the CDR3, the DNA is TGTGCCATCAGTGAGTCGATCGGCGGTTACACTGAAGCTTTCTTT.

The V and J genes are TRBV5-4 and TRBJ2-1; 8 bases align to TRBD2. This CDR3 region has 15 residues. Unmatched junction bases numbered 11, after V lost 4 bases and J lost 8 bases. Germline V CDR1 and CDR2: SGHNT, YYREEE (reference sequence). This chain's CDR3 is CASSQTPGGQYEQFF. CDR3 nucleotide sequence: TGTGCCAGCAGCCAAACTCCGGGGGGGCAGTATGAGCAGTTCTTC.

This clone was picked up a small number of times. The rearrangement uses TRBV28 and TRBJ1-5; unclear D gene. Germline CDR1 is MDHEN and CDR2 is SYDVKM. This CDR3 is built from 14 residues. The V and J ends lost 4 bases and 2 bases respectively, with 9 bases between them. CDR3 DNA: TGTGCCAGCAGTTCCTTGAGGGGCAATCAGCCCCAGCATTTT. It yields the protein CASSSLRGNQPQHF. Using reference TRBV28 and TRBJ1-5 for the parts outside the CDR3, the full variable domain is DVKVTQSSRYLVKRTGEKVFLECVQDMDHENMFWYRQDPGLGLRLIYFSYDVKMKEKGDIPEGYSVSREKKERFSLILESASTNQTSMYLCASSSLRGNQPQHFGDGTRLSIL.

The V call is TRBV6-6, the J call TRBJ1-5; D gene uncertain. CDR3 length equals 15 residues. CDR1 and CDR2 (germline): MNHNY, SVGAGI (reference sequence). Trimming removed 5 bases at V and 0 bases at J, with 11 bases between. CDR3 residues: CASSDGRYSNQPQHF. The DNA of the CDR3 is TGTGCCAGCAGTGACGGGAGATATAGCAATCAGCCCCAGCATTTT.

The V gene is TRBV28, the J gene TRBJ1-5; D not resolved. The CDR3 has 15 residues. Trimming removed 1 base from V and 6 bases from J, with 13 bases in between. The germline gives CDR1 MDHEN, CDR2 SYDVKM. For the CDR3, the DNA is TGTGCCAGCAGTTTATCGGTCAGTATAAGTCAGCCCCAGCATTTT. It yields the protein CASSLSVSISQPQHF.

The chain has TRBV29-1 and TRBJ2-1; 7 nucleotides agree with TRBD2. V was clipped by 3 bases and J by 1 base; unmatched bases: 3. This CDR3 is 14 amino acids long. The V gene's germline CDR1 is SQVTM and CDR2 ANQGSEA. The CDR3 is CSVDTAGSYNEQFF. The CDR3, as DNA: TGCAGCGTTGATACAGCGGGGTCCTACAATGAGCAGTTCTTC.

This clone showed up just a few times. J is TRBJ2-3 and V is TRBV11-3; 8 bases align to TRBD2. Germline trimming cut 10 bases from V and 1 base from J; bases unmatched to any gene: 7. CDR1 is SGHNT and CDR2 is YENEEA in the germline V gene. The CDR3 runs 14 residues. The CDR3 DNA reads as TGTGCCACCGCGCGGGGGGCGCGCACAGATACGCAGTATTTT. Its translation: CATARGARTDTQYF. Complete variable domain (other parts from reference TRBV11-3 and TRBJ2-3): EAGVVQSPRYKIIEKKQPVAFWCNPISGHNTLYWYLQNLGQGPELLIRYENEEAVDDSQLPKDRFSAERLKGVDSTLKIQPAELGDSAVYLCATARGARTDTQYFGPGTRLTVL.

This clone was seen only a few times. This chain connects TRBV7-8 to TRBJ2-3, with TRBD1 matching 7 bases. J lost 4 bases, V lost 1 base, and 8 bases had no gene match. The CDR3 has 16 amino acids. Germline V gene sequence: CDR1 SGHVS, CDR2 FQNEAQ. The chain's CDR3 is CASSLGSWQGADTQYF. The CDR3, as DNA: TGTGCCAGCAGCTTAGGATCGTGGCAGGGGGCAGATACGCAGTATTTT.

This clone appeared a few times. The rearrangement joins TRBV14 to TRBJ2-1; 10 bases agree with TRBD2. The CDR3 sequence is 15 residues long. V lost 1 base, J lost 4 bases, and 1 base stayed unmatched. Germline values: CDR1 SGHDN, CDR2 FVKESK. Here the CDR3 DNA reads TGTGCCAGCAGCCAAGCTAGCGGGGGTTACAATGAGCAGTTCTTC. Protein product: CASSQASGGYNEQFF. Full variable domain (missing parts from reference TRBV14 and TRBJ2-1): EAGVTQFPSHSVIEKGQTVTLRCDPISGHDNLYWYRRVMGKEIKFLLHFVKESKQDESGMPNNRFLAERTGGTYSTLKVQPAELEDSGVYFCASSQASGGYNEQFFGPGTRLTVL.

The chain links TRBV7-9 to TRBJ2-7; D uncertain. CDR1 and CDR2 from the germline V gene are SEHNR and FQNEAQ (reference sequence). V lost 4 bases and J lost 6, with 10 bases in between. This CDR3 has 12 amino acids. The CDR3 loop reads CASSSQSVEQYF. CDR3 nucleotides: TGTGCCAGCAGCTCCCAGTCGGTCGAGCAGTACTTC.

The chain is built from TRBV20-1 and TRBJ2-5; D is ambiguous. Between the trimmed V and J ends, which lost 4 bases and 2 bases, there was a span of 5 bases. The CDR3 sequence is 11 residues long. The germline V gene encodes CDR1 DFQATT and CDR2 SNEGSKA (reference sequence). CDR3 coding DNA: TGCAGTGCTAACGGACAAGAGACCCAGTACTTC. This codes for CSANGQETQYF.

The V gene is TRBV6-1, the J gene TRBJ1-6; D gene unclear. Trimming removed 6 bases at V and 7 bases at J, with 4 bases between. Germline V gene sequence: CDR1 MNHNS, CDR2 SASEGT. The CDR3 consists of 11 residues. CDR3 region: CASRGNSPLHF. The DNA for the CDR3 is TGTGCCAGCAGGGGGAATTCACCCCTCCACTTT.

The chain carries TRBV2 and TRBJ1-5; TRBD1 matches 7 bases. The V gene's germline CDR1 is SNHLY and CDR2 FYNNEI. Trimming took 5 bases from V and 4 from J; bases not matched to a gene: 8. The CDR3 sequence is 15 residues long. The DNA of the CDR3 is TGTGCCAGCAGTTCGGGACAGTTAACGAATCAGCCCCAGCATTTT. It specifies CASSSGQLTNQPQHF.

This clone has just a few counts. V usage is TRBV7-6 and J usage is TRBJ2-7; D perhaps matches TRBD1 (5 bases). Germline values: CDR1 SGHVS, CDR2 FNYEAQ. CDR3 length equals 13 residues. V lost 5 bases, J lost 4 bases, and 12 bases lay in between. This CDR3 reads CASSRDREYEQYF. CDR3 bases: TGTGCCAGCAGCCGCGACAGAGAGTACGAGCAGTACTTC.

V usage is TRBV7-2 and J usage is TRBJ1-2; D possibly corresponds to TRBD1 (6 bases). CDR1 and CDR2 from the germline V gene are SGHTA and FQGNSA. V lost 5 bases to trimming and J lost 0 bases, with 10 bases between them. This CDR3 has 14 amino acids. CDR3 sequence (DNA): TGTGCCAGCAGCCCCGAGGGGGCTAACTATGGCTACACCTTC. This translates into CASSPEGANYGYTF.

J is TRBJ2-7 and V is TRBV7-9, with D possibly matching TRBD2 (5 bases). The germline gives CDR1 SEHNR, CDR2 FQNEAQ (reference sequence). The CDR3 spans 14 residues. The germline V and J ends were trimmed by 0 bases and 3 bases, with 9 bases remaining between them. The CDR3 sequence is CASSLALAVYEQYF. In nucleotides, the CDR3 is TGTGCCAGCAGCTTAGCCCTAGCCGTCTACGAGCAGTACTTC.

This clone was recorded a few times. This chain links TRBV5-1 with TRBJ1-2, with 7 bases that match TRBD1. The CDR3 extends over 14 amino acids. The V and J ends lost 0 bases and 8 bases, in that order; junction bases with no gene match: 7. Germline V gene sequence: CDR1 SGHRS, CDR2 YFSETQ. CDR3 residues: CASSLGQGERGYTF. CDR3 nucleotide sequence: TGCGCCAGCAGCTTGGGCCAGGGGGAAAGAGGCTACACCTTC.

This clone has only a few counts. J is TRBJ2-3 and V is TRBV9; D ambiguous. CDR1 and CDR2 (germline): SGDLS, YYNGEE. V lost 0 bases and J 0 bases, leaving 17 bases between the germline ends. CDR3 size: 18 residues. CDR3 bases: TGTGCCAGCAGCGTAGCTAAGGGAACTGCAACTAGCACAGATACGCAGTATTTT. As protein: CASSVAKGTATSTDTQYF.

In its sample, this clone was seen a few times. The chain links TRBV14 to TRBJ2-1, with 12 positions matching TRBD1. This CDR3 is built from 16 residues. CDR1 is SGHDN, CDR2 FVKESK, per germline. The J segment lost 2 bases and the V segment lost 5 bases, leaving 4 bases of the junction unmatched. DNA for the CDR3: TGTGCCAGCAGCTGGGGACAGGGGGCGCCCTACAATGAGCAGTTCTTC. Its protein is CASSWGQGAPYNEQFF.

With regard to this clone: Within the sample, other DNA sequences also encode this same CDR3. The CDR3 DNA sequence: TGTGCCAGCAGCCCACGGACTAGCGGAGGCCAAGAGACCCAGTACTTC. It is translated as CASSPRTSGGQETQYF. The genes are TRBV7-2 and TRBJ2-5; 10 bases match TRBD2. This CDR3 contains 16 residues. J lost 1 base, V lost 5 bases, and 7 bases had no gene match. Germline assignment: CDR1 SGHTA and CDR2 FQGNSA.

This rearrangement joins TRBV27 to TRBJ1-6; 11 nucleotides match TRBD1. CDR1 is MNHEY and CDR2 is SMNVEV in the germline V gene (reference sequence). The CDR3 contains 14 residues. Trimming at V came to 7 bases and at J to 7 bases, leaving 3 bases not matched to a gene. CDR3 residues: CASNRDRGNSPLHF. The CDR3, as DNA: TGTGCCAGCAACCGGGACAGGGGGAATTCACCCCTCCACTTT.